Listed below are T cell receptor beta chains from one sample, sequenced in a study of CD8+CD57+ T cells in acquired aplastic anemia. TCRdb ran MiXCR on the reads and lists one entry per CDR3 protein. This sample carries approximately 98,000 distinct CDR3 sequences, less than 65% of them seen once, and the ten largest clones take 30% to 35%. The sample comprised sorted CD4+, CD8+, or CD8+CD57+ T cells (not recorded which) from PBMCs. These receptors were obtained from a human donor in good health, serving as a control. CDR3s include the opening cysteine and the closing phenylalanine or tryptophan. The D gene is left open where the match is weak. Some rows have no size entry. The others give once, few or many, or a class for an expanded clone.

abundance: .; v_gene: TRBV15; d_gene: .; j_gene: TRBJ1-1; CDR3aa: CATSRDAGVGTEAFF; CDR3nt: TGTGCCACCAGCAGAGATGCTGGGGTTGGCACTGAAGCTTTCTTT
abundance: few; v_gene: TRBV4-1; d_gene: TRBD1; j_gene: TRBJ1-1; CDR3aa: CASSPIGRGQNTEAFF; CDR3nt: TGCGCCAGCAGCCCGATAGGCAGGGGGCAAAACACTGAAGCTTTCTTT
abundance: many; v_gene: TRBV20-1; d_gene: .; j_gene: TRBJ2-3; CDR3aa: CSAPESPRATFTDTQYF; CDR3nt: TGCAGTGCGCCCGAAAGCCCCAGGGCAACCTTTACAGATACGCAGTATTTT
abundance: many; v_gene: TRBV5-1; d_gene: .; j_gene: TRBJ2-5; CDR3aa: CASSLGQTQYF; CDR3nt: TGCGCCAGCAGCTTAGGGCAGACCCAGTACTTC
abundance: many; v_gene: TRBV20-1; d_gene: .; j_gene: TRBJ1-5; CDR3aa: CSATDGNQPQHF; CDR3nt: TGCAGTGCGACCGACGGGAATCAGCCCCAGCATTTT
abundance: .; v_gene: TRBV11-1; d_gene: TRBD2; j_gene: TRBJ2-1; CDR3aa: CASTVTSGDPYNEQFF; CDR3nt: TGTGCCAGCACCGTGACTAGCGGGGACCCCTACAATGAGCAGTTCTTC
abundance: many; v_gene: TRBV5-4; d_gene: .; j_gene: TRBJ2-1; CDR3aa: CASSSYTYNEQFF; CDR3nt: TGTGCCAGCAGCTCTTACACGTACAATGAGCAGTTCTTC
abundance: .; v_gene: TRBV15; d_gene: .; j_gene: TRBJ2-1; CDR3aa: CATSREKAEAYYNEQFF; CDR3nt: TGTGCCACCAGCAGAGAGAAAGCGGAGGCCTACTACAATGAGCAGTTCTTC
abundance: .; v_gene: TRBV27; d_gene: .; j_gene: TRBJ1-2; CDR3aa: CAGSSDGGYTF; CDR3nt: TGTGCCGGCAGTTCCGACGGTGGCTACACCTTC
abundance: .; v_gene: TRBV19; d_gene: .; j_gene: TRBJ2-7; CDR3aa: CAGNEGTGIEQYF; CDR3nt: TGTGCCGGCAACGAAGGGACGGGGATCGAGCAGTACTTC
abundance: many; v_gene: TRBV5-6; d_gene: TRBD2; j_gene: TRBJ2-1; CDR3aa: CASSTGLDVHEQFF; CDR3nt: TGTGCCAGCAGCACCGGACTAGATGTCCATGAGCAGTTCTTC
abundance: many; v_gene: TRBV12-3/TRBV12-4; d_gene: .; j_gene: TRBJ1-4; CDR3aa: CASSLVAGESANEKLFF; CDR3nt: TGTGCCAGCAGTTTGGTGGCAGGGGAGTCGGCTAATGAAAAACTGTTTTTT
abundance: few; v_gene: TRBV7-6; d_gene: .; j_gene: TRBJ2-5; CDR3aa: CASSSDTPGTQYF; CDR3nt: TGTGCCAGTAGCTCGGACACCCCAGGGACCCAGTACTTC
abundance: .; v_gene: TRBV24-1; d_gene: TRBD1; j_gene: TRBJ2-3; CDR3aa: CATGDRTITNTQYF; CDR3nt: TGTGCCACCGGGGACAGGACAATCACGAATACGCAGTATTTT